This T cell receptor beta chain stems from a study of blood T cell repertoires in COVID-19 (dated by TCRdb to about 2020). For the study in its entirety: Samples covering the acute and convalescent phases of COVID-19 were provided by collaborators in the United States, Italy and Spain. The prospective study material was composed of cDNA or gDNA derived from T cells, B-cell-depleted T cells, or PBMCs. Subjects who had been exposed to COVID-19, were actively infected with it, or had recovered from it provided the deeply sampled blood TCRbeta repertoires that made up the dataset. A freely available public database, intended as a resource for researchers studying the immune response to SARS-CoV-2, is where the repertoires were released. Samples were obtained from the ongoing ImmuneRACE study (first 160 participants) and from about 1,300 subjects provided by 6 global collaborators. The sample metadata nearly always contained a de-identified subject ID, COVID-19 status, age in years and sex. Where available, HLA class I and class II types were taken from metadata supplied by the sample provider and were not determined by assay-based typing.

Overall study outcomes, separate from this receptor: The amount of clinical and demographic metadata varied by source and participant and was provided uncurated.

The germline V gene encodes CDR1 LNHNV and CDR2 YYDKDF (reference sequence). Measured from the cysteine to the phenylalanine, the CDR3 is 13 residues long. Left in the record is the CDR3 DNA by itself, 39 bases read in frame from the first base. Relative to germline, V is 0 bases shorter and J is 6 bases shorter, with 9 bases between their ends. Comments on this clone: Its cognate antigen has yet to be identified. No per-base quality is available; no much larger clone lies one base away.

TCRbeta CDR3 regions were amplified from genomic DNA using the immunoSEQ Assay, a bias-controlled multiplex PCR. Per the original workflow: The number of nucleated cells in each sample was estimated from the amplification of reference gene primers within the assay. To quantify the absolute abundance of each unique TCRbeta CDR3 rearrangement, sequence reads were collapsed and filtered. Productive Simpson clonality was computed per sample as the square root of Simpson's diversity index over productive rearrangements. Held by TCRdb, this immuneACCESS table contains in-frame sequences only and omits some clones. Under half of the omission traces to an unresolved V gene where checked; the cause of the rest is unknown. That table is the source of V, J and clone size, and D and trimming were worked out from the DNA. In all, the sample holds hundreds of thousands of clones, and 86% of those were seen once. The ten most abundant clones make up around a sixth of the sample.

In the prospective study, participants were roughly 18 to 95 years old, resided in about two dozen geographic areas of the United States, and were enrolled through a virtual design. To assign participants to cohorts, the prospective study relied on clinical history that participants themselves reported in a screening survey and a study questionnaire. Recovered participants in ImmuneRACE Cohort 3 were defined by two consecutive negative NP/OP PCR tests, clearance by a healthcare professional, or resolution of symptoms. Mobile phlebotomists in the prospective study collected whole blood, serum and a nasopharyngeal or oropharyngeal swab from every participant. Additional blood draws and questionnaires over an approximately 2-month period could optionally be provided by prospective study participants. Before DNA extraction, prospective study blood samples were shipped either frozen or at room temperature.

The source of this sequence is a man aged 18 to 30 who had recovered from COVID-19. The sequenced material came from PBMCs or T cells enriched from blood (not recorded which). The sequence is built from TRBV15 and TRBJ2-7; 5 matching bases give a weak D call of TRBD2. This receptor carries the CDR3 CATSRELVGEQYF. Here is the DNA: TGTGCCACCAGCAGAGAACTAGTAGGCGAGCAGTACTTC.